Following are 8 T cell receptor beta chains from one sample sequenced in a study of T cell responses to AZD1222 COVID-19 vaccine. Generated by immunoSEQ multiplex PCR, the TCRdb table keeps only in-frame clones and is missing some. The table lists some 110,000 clones, 80% to 85% of them singletons. Sequences were derived from peripheral blood, sampled on day 0 of AZD1222 vaccination. Receptors originate from an adult in good health.

V usage is TRBV5-1 and J usage is TRBJ1-1, with 9 bases identical to TRBD1. Germline lookup yields CDR1 SGHRS and CDR2 YFSETQ. The junction had 3 bases not matched to a gene; V was cut back by 5 bases and J by 4 bases. The CDR3 extends over 13 amino acids. The chain's CDR3 is CASRPTGGTEAFF. DNA for the CDR3: TGCGCCAGCAGACCGACAGGGGGCACTGAAGCTTTCTTT. The full variable domain, with the rest looked up from reference TRBV5-1 and TRBJ1-1, is KAGVTQTPRYLIKTRGQQVTLSCSPISGHRSVSWYQQTPGQGLQFLFEYFSETQRNKGNFPGRFSGRQFSNSRSEMNVSTLELGDSALYLCASRPTGGTEAFFGQGTRLTVV.

This rearrangement joins TRBV7-2 to TRBJ2-7; a possible D gene is TRBD2 (5 bases). V lost 6 bases and J 1 base, leaving 13 bases between the germline ends. CDR3 length equals 14 residues. The V gene's germline CDR1 is SGHTA and CDR2 FQGNSA. Written as DNA, the CDR3 is TGTGCCAGCAGTCAGACGCCGGGATCCTACGAGCAGTACTTC. Amino acids: CASSQTPGSYEQYF. Full variable domain (rest looked up from reference TRBV7-2 and TRBJ2-7): GAGVSQSPSNKVTEKGKDVELRCDPISGHTALYWYRQSLGQGLEFLIYFQGNSAPDKSGLPSDRFSAERTGGSVSTLTIQRTQQEDSAVYLCASSQTPGSYEQYFGPGTRLTVT.

This chain connects TRBV9 to TRBJ1-3; a weak D match, TRBD1 (5 bases). The CDR3 length is 15 residues. Per the germline V gene, CDR1 is SGDLS and CDR2 is YYNGEE. The V gene lost 0 bases and the J gene lost 1 base, with 8 bases spanning the gap. The CDR3 nucleotides are TGTGCCAGCAGCGTAGCTCAGGGATCTGGAAACACCATATATTTT. Its protein product is CASSVAQGSGNTIYF.

This chain links TRBV19 with TRBJ1-1; TRBD1 aligns across 8 bases. Looked up from germline, CDR1 is LNHDA and CDR2 is SQIVND (reference sequence). The CDR3 length is 14 residues. With 5 bases clipped from V and 9 bases from J, the junction kept 11 bases outside the gene matches. The DNA for the CDR3 is TGTGCCAGTAGTCCCTCCGGACAGGGAGTGAAAGCTTTCTTT. Translating gives CASSPSGQGVKAFF.

With regard to this clone: Germline and junction disagree at one end, which may indicate a read error. This chain joins TRBV7-7 and TRBJ2-5; 9 bases map to TRBD2. The V gene's germline CDR1 is SSHAT and CDR2 FNYEAQ (reference sequence). This CDR3 is built from 16 residues. CDR3 nucleotides: TGTGCTAGCAGCCCTCCAGTGACTAGCGGCCAAGAGACCCAGTACTTC. Protein sequence: CASSPPVTSGQETQYF.

This chain uses TRBV28 with TRBJ1-2; the match to TRBD1 covers 10 bases. V was pared by 4 bases and J by 6 bases, with 8 bases of the junction left unmatched. CDR3 length: 15 residues. From germline, CDR1 is MDHEN and CDR2 SYDVKM. CDR3 nucleotides: TGTGCCAGCAGTTCCGGACAGGGGGAATGGAATGGCTACACCTTC. Its translation is CASSSGQGEWNGYTF.

The gene calls are TRBV19 and TRBJ2-1; TRBD2 agrees at 7 bases. The V gene's germline CDR1 is LNHDA and CDR2 SQIVND (reference sequence). The V and J ends lost 3 bases and 4 bases, in that order; junction bases with no gene match: 6. The CDR3 is 15 amino acids. The CDR3 is CASSIGPAGYNEQFF. For the CDR3, the DNA is TGTGCCAGTAGTATTGGCCCAGCGGGGTACAATGAGCAGTTCTTC.

This clone was counted between two and nine times. V and J are TRBV18 and TRBJ1-1; perhaps TRBD1 as D (6 bases). The CDR3 sequence is 14 residues long. Looked up from germline, CDR1 is KGHSH and CDR2 is LQKENI. The V and J ends lost 6 bases and 4 bases respectively, with 15 bases between them. CDR3 nucleotide sequence: TGTGCCAGCTCCACGGGGGCGGGGGGCACTGAAGCTTTCTTT. It translates to CASSTGAGGTEAFF.